This passage covers 32 T cell receptor beta chains from one sample sequenced in a study of a mutant IDH1 vaccine in newly diagnosed glioma. Generated by immunoSEQ multiplex PCR, the TCRdb table keeps only in-frame clones and is missing some. The sample has 31,000 or so clones; around 80% are singletons. Their antigens are not known. Documented time point: week 11, during vaccination. The study gave 300 ug of mutant IDH1 20-mer peptide per vaccine dose, with topical imiquimod. The sample in question was PBMCs, obtained from a glioma patient whose treatment included an IDH1 peptide vaccine. The receptors were gathered from a man aged 25-45 years with glioma.

This rearrangement joins TRBV6-6 to TRBJ2-5, with D uncertain. The V end lost 4 bases, the J end lost 5 bases, and 8 bases lay between the germline ends. Germline CDR1 is MNHNY and CDR2 is SVGAGI (reference sequence). The CDR3 has 12 residues. CDR3 nucleotides: TGTGCCAGCAGTTGGACCGGGGAGACCCAGTACTTC. This translates into CASSWTGETQYF.

This clone was found a few times. This chain uses TRBV9 with TRBJ1-1; D call uncertain. This CDR3 is 16 amino acids long. The germline gives CDR1 SGDLS, CDR2 YYNGEE. Deletions cut 0 bases from V and 0 bases from J, with 12 bases between. The CDR3 region is CASSVGGPGLNTEAFF. Written as DNA, the CDR3 is TGTGCCAGCAGCGTAGGAGGACCGGGCTTGAACACTGAAGCTTTCTTT.

A single count supports this clone. This rearrangement joins TRBV29-1 to TRBJ2-5; D unclear. This CDR3 region has 12 residues. Trimming took 6 bases from V and 5 from J, leaving 13 bases between them. The germline gives CDR1 SQVTM, CDR2 ANQGSEA. In DNA form, the CDR3 reads TGCAGCGTCGGTGTGATTGTGGAGACCCAGTACTTC. Its translation is CSVGVIVETQYF.

The chain combines TRBV2 with TRBJ2-3; 8 bases fit TRBD1. CDR1 and CDR2 from the germline V gene are SNHLY and FYNNEI. The V gene end was trimmed by 4 bases and the J gene end by 4 bases; junction bases not matched to a gene: 7. This CDR3 spans 15 amino acids. CDR3 sequence reads: CASSAGTGLPDTQYF. CDR3 nucleotides: TGTGCCAGCAGTGCCGGGACAGGTCTACCAGATACGCAGTATTTT.

This clone showed up just a few times. This sequence joins TRBV4-3 and TRBJ2-1; 9 bases are shared with TRBD1. CDR1 and CDR2 from the germline V gene are LGHNA and YSLEER. The CDR3 covers 15 residues. The V and J ends lost 0 bases and 9 bases, in that order; junction bases with no gene match: 6. The CDR3 bases are TGCGCCAGCAGCCAAGAGGGACAGGGCTCTTCTGAGCAGTTCTTC. Translated: CASSQEGQGSSEQFF.

This clone was seen more than once but under ten times. The chain uses TRBV28 and TRBJ1-6; TRBD1 agrees at 9 bases. The germline CDR1 and CDR2 sequences are MDHEN and SYDVKM. This CDR3 contains 14 residues. Trimming cost V 8 bases and J 10 bases; bases outside gene matches: 9. The CDR3: CASGPGQGVSPLHF. The CDR3 nucleotides read TGTGCCAGCGGACCGGGACAGGGAGTCTCACCCCTCCACTTT.

The chain recombines TRBV29-1 with TRBJ1-2; D may be TRBD1 (5 bases). V was trimmed by 8 bases and J by 6 bases, leaving 10 bases between them. The CDR3 has 10 residues. The germline V gene has CDR1 SQVTM and CDR2 ANQGSEA. In DNA form, the CDR3 reads TGCAGCACGGACATCAATGGCTACACCTTC. Translated: CSTDINGYTF.

The chain uses TRBV7-9 and TRBJ2-5, with 7 bases matching TRBD1. The CDR3 loop spans 13 amino acids. The ends lost 2 bases at V and 3 bases at J; junction bases unmatched: 0. CDR1 is SEHNR, CDR2 FQNEAQ, per germline (reference sequence). The CDR3 DNA sequence: TGTGCCAGCAGCTTAACAGGGGAAGAGACCCAGTACTTC. Its translation is CASSLTGEETQYF.

In this sample, this clone turned up a few times. The chain links TRBV29-1 to TRBJ1-2, with 7 bases that match TRBD1. With 2 bases clipped from V and 5 bases from J, the junction kept 8 bases outside the gene matches. The germline gives CDR1 SQVTM, CDR2 ANQGSEA. The CDR3 sequence is 14 residues long. The CDR3 DNA is TGCAGCGTTGAAAACAGGGGTGAGGGGTATGGCTACACCTTC. Its translation is CSVENRGEGYGYTF.

This sequence joins TRBV18 and TRBJ1-2; no definite D call. The CDR3 length is 12 residues. V gave up 4 bases and J gave up 7 bases, with 10 bases separating them. Germline CDR1 and CDR2: KGHSH and LQKENI. The CDR3, as DNA: TGTGCCAGCTCACAGCCGGAACTTGGCTACACCTTC. It is translated as CASSQPELGYTF.

The V call is TRBV6-6, the J call TRBJ1-3, with TRBD1 matching over 8 bases. Germline CDR1 and CDR2: MNHNY and SVGAGI (reference sequence). CDR3 length: 16 amino acids. J gave up 0 bases and V 2 bases, and 3 bases lay outside the gene matches. The CDR3 reads CASSYGTGNSGNTIYF. The CDR3 DNA is TGTGCCAGCAGTTACGGGACAGGAAACTCTGGAAACACCATATATTTT.

The chain has TRBV27 and TRBJ2-7, with D maybe TRBD2 (5 bases). Trimming took off 5 bases at V and 3 bases at J, with 11 bases between the two ends. CDR1 is MNHEY and CDR2 is SMNVEV in the germline V gene (reference sequence). CDR3 length: 13 residues. The CDR3 sequence: CASSPGLIYEQYF. The CDR3 nucleotides are TGTGCCAGCAGTCCTGGACTTATCTACGAGCAGTACTTC.

The CDR3 nucleotides read TGTGCCAGCAGCTTAGAGGGCGTAATAGCGAGGTCCTACGAGCAGTACTTC. Translated, it gives CASSLEGVIARSYEQYF. V gene TRBV7-2 combines with J gene TRBJ2-7; possible D gene TRBD2, 5 bases. The CDR3 length is 17 residues. Trimming removed 1 base at V and 1 base at J, with 17 bases between. Germline CDR1 is SGHTA and CDR2 is FQGNSA.

The V call is TRBV27, the J call TRBJ2-3, with D perhaps matching TRBD1 or TRBD2 (5 bases each). The V gene's germline CDR1 is MNHEY and CDR2 SMNVEV (reference sequence). V was clipped by 3 bases and J by 3 bases, with 19 bases between them. The CDR3 consists of 17 residues. The chain's CDR3 is CASSFGTFPEGTDTQYF. DNA for the CDR3: TGTGCCAGCAGTTTCGGGACCTTCCCAGAGGGTACAGATACGCAGTATTTT.

The V and J genes are TRBV7-9 and TRBJ2-2, with D perhaps TRBD2 (5 bases). V lost 5 bases and J lost 3, with 10 bases in between. CDR1 is SEHNR and CDR2 is FQNEAQ in the germline V gene (reference sequence). The CDR3 runs to 14 residues. DNA of the CDR3: TGTGCCAGCAGCCGCGAACTAGACACCGGGGAGCTGTTTTTT. Its translation is CASSRELDTGELFF. Complete variable domain (other parts from reference TRBV7-9 and TRBJ2-2): DTGVSQNPRHKITKRGQNVTFRCDPISEHNRLYWYRQTLGQGPEFLTYFQNEAQLEKSRLLSDRFSAERPKGSFSTLEIQRTEQGDSAMYLCASSRELDTGELFFGEGSRLTVL.

This clone was seen only a few times. The genes are TRBV11-2 and TRBJ2-3, with a possible D match to TRBD2 (5 bases). Trimming stripped 2 bases from V and 0 bases from J, with 12 bases between. The CDR3 sequence is 16 residues long. Per the germline V gene, CDR1 is SGHAT and CDR2 is FQNNGV. CDR3 amino acids: CASSLLEGRSTDTQYF. The CDR3 DNA reads as TGTGCCAGCAGCTTACTAGAGGGCAGGAGCACAGATACGCAGTATTTT.

The chain recombines TRBV18 with TRBJ2-1; 11 bases are a match to TRBD2. The trim removed 4 bases at V and 7 bases at J, leaving 9 bases unmatched. Germline-derived CDR1 and CDR2 are KGHSH and LQKENI. The CDR3 runs to 16 residues. The CDR3 protein is CASSQAPASGGNEQFF. In DNA form, the CDR3 reads TGTGCCAGCTCACAGGCGCCGGCTAGCGGGGGGAATGAGCAGTTCTTC. Full variable domain (rest looked up from reference TRBV18 and TRBJ2-1): NAGVMQNPRHLVRRRGQEARLRCSPMKGHSHVYWYRQLPEEGLKFMVYLQKENIIDESGMPKERFSAEFPKEGPSILRIQQVVRGDSAAYFCASSQAPASGGNEQFFGPGTRLTVL.

The chain is built from TRBV4-1 and TRBJ2-2; D is perhaps TRBD1 or TRBD2 (6 bases each). The V and J ends lost 0 bases and 7 bases respectively, with 15 bases between them. CDR1 MGHRA and CDR2 YSYEKL come from the germline V gene. The CDR3 is 16 amino acids. CDR3 sequence: CASSQDLGGASGELFF. CDR3 coding DNA: TGCGCCAGCAGCCAAGATCTGGGGGGCGCGAGCGGGGAGCTGTTTTTT.

This chain connects TRBV28 to TRBJ1-2, with D maybe TRBD1 (5 bases). The CDR3 length is 14 residues. Germline V lookup: CDR1 MDHEN, CDR2 SYDVKM. With 4 bases removed from V and 7 bases from J, the gap between germline ends came to 16 bases. CDR3 sequence: CASSSPGLRGGYTF. DNA of the CDR3: TGTGCCAGCAGTTCCCCGGGCTTGAGGGGTGGCTACACCTTC.

The V and J genes are TRBV5-4 and TRBJ2-1; D remains ambiguous. V shed 3 bases and J shed 0 bases, with 13 bases lying between them. The germline V gene has CDR1 SGHNT and CDR2 YYREEE (reference sequence). The CDR3 runs to 16 residues. The DNA of the CDR3 is TGTGCCAGCAGCTCCCTCGCAGAGAGCTCCTACAATGAGCAGTTCTTC. Protein: CASSSLAESSYNEQFF.

The rearrangement links TRBV7-8 to TRBJ2-7; the D is unclear. Per germline, CDR1 SGHVS and CDR2 FQNEAQ. The CDR3 is 16 amino acids. Trimming removed 2 bases from V and 2 bases from J, with 16 bases in between. CDR3 coding DNA: TGTGCCAGCAGCTTAATGTGGCCTCAGGAAACCTACGAGCAGTACTTC. Translated, it gives CASSLMWPQETYEQYF.

V is TRBV10-2 and J is TRBJ2-7; TRBD1 matches 9 bases. The V and J ends lost 6 bases and 5 bases, in that order; junction bases with no gene match: 2. The CDR3 is 12 amino acids. Per germline, CDR1 WSHSY and CDR2 SAAADI. The CDR3 sequence is CASRRTGDEQYF. For the CDR3, the DNA is TGCGCCAGCAGAAGGACAGGGGACGAGCAGTACTTC.

The chain combines TRBV10-1 with TRBJ1-4; D might be TRBD1 (6 bases). V lost 2 bases to trimming and J lost 0 bases, with 10 bases between them. Per germline, CDR1 WNHNN and CDR2 SYGVQD (reference sequence). This CDR3 comprises 16 residues. Written as DNA, the CDR3 is TGCGCCAGCAGTGAGCAGCAGGGGCCAACTAATGAAAAACTGTTTTTT. Translation: CASSEQQGPTNEKLFF.

This clone appeared once. This chain joins TRBV5-1 and TRBJ2-5; 8 nucleotides agree with TRBD1. The CDR3 spans 16 residues. V shed 0 bases, J shed 4 bases, and the junction held 8 bases outside the gene matches. Germline assignment: CDR1 SGHRS and CDR2 YFSETQ. The CDR3, as DNA: TGCGCCAGCAGCTTGGTCCCGGACAGGGTTCGAGAGACCCAGTACTTC. Protein: CASSLVPDRVRETQYF.

This clone was seen only a few times. The chain has TRBV2 and TRBJ1-2; D is possibly TRBD1 (5 bases). CDR1 SNHLY and CDR2 FYNNEI come from the germline V gene. Between the trimmed V and J ends, which lost 4 bases and 6 bases, there was a span of 18 bases. CDR3 length equals 15 residues. In DNA, the CDR3 is TGTGCCAGCAGTGGGGGACCGGGGATAGTGGATGGCTACACCTTC. Translated: CASSGGPGIVDGYTF.

This clone was seen just once. The CDR3 nucleotides read TGTGCCAGCAGTGAAGGGGCTAACACAGATACGCAGTATTTT. Translation gives CASSEGANTDTQYF. The chain is built from TRBV6-1 and TRBJ2-3; unclear D gene. V lost 1 base and J lost 2, with 7 bases in between. Germline CDR1 MNHNS, CDR2 SASEGT. The CDR3 runs to 14 residues.

This clone was seen a handful of times. This rearrangement joins TRBV18 to TRBJ2-1; TRBD1 matches 7 bases. In germline, CDR1 is KGHSH, CDR2 LQKENI. The V and J ends lost 5 bases and 3 bases, in that order; junction bases with no gene match: 4. The CDR3 runs to 14 residues. CDR3 residues: CASSERTGYNEQFF. CDR3 sequence (DNA): TGTGCCAGCTCAGAAAGGACAGGCTACAATGAGCAGTTCTTC.

This sequence joins TRBV2 and TRBJ1-5, with 10 bases lining up with TRBD1. Germline V gene lookup returns CDR1 SNHLY and CDR2 FYNNEI. The length of the CDR3 is 14 residues. The junction had 3 bases not matched to a gene; V was cut back by 4 bases and J by 6 bases. The CDR3 bases are TGTGCCAGCAGTGGACAGGGGGCAGTTCAGCCCCAGCATTTT. Amino acids: CASSGQGAVQPQHF.

The chain joins TRBV7-8 to TRBJ2-7, with D maybe TRBD1 (7 bases). This CDR3 has 21 residues. V dropped 5 bases and J dropped 0 bases, with 32 bases sitting between them. Looked up from germline, CDR1 is SGHVS and CDR2 is FQNEAQ. The CDR3 region has the DNA TGTGCCAGCAGCCCCAGGGGGGCCACTAGCTTTCCCCAGGGGGTCTCCTACGAGCAGTACTTC. This encodes CASSPRGATSFPQGVSYEQYF.

The rearrangement links TRBV7-2 to TRBJ1-3; unclear D gene. V was pared by 1 base and J by 6 bases, with 13 bases between. The CDR3 covers 15 residues. The germline gives CDR1 SGHTA, CDR2 FQGNSA. CDR3 bases: TGTGCCAGCAGCTTAGTAACCGGGTTTCAAAACACCATATATTTT. Translated: CASSLVTGFQNTIYF.

This chain joins TRBV6-4 and TRBJ2-2; TRBD2 aligns across 10 bases. Germline V gene sequence: CDR1 MRHNA, CDR2 SNTAGT. The CDR3 has 15 amino acids. V lost 4 bases to trimming and J lost 1 base; unmatched junction nucleotides: 0. The DNA of the CDR3 is TGTGCCAGCAGTGGGACTAGCGGGAACACCGGGGAGCTGTTTTTT. It encodes CASSGTSGNTGELFF.

The V call is TRBV27, the J call TRBJ2-1; the D gene could be TRBD1 or TRBD2 (5 bases each). CDR1 and CDR2 (germline): MNHEY, SMNVEV (reference sequence). This CDR3 contains 13 residues. The CDR3 loop is CVVGQRGFNEQFF. CDR3 DNA sequence: TGTGTAGTGGGGCAGCGAGGGTTCAATGAGCAGTTCTTC.